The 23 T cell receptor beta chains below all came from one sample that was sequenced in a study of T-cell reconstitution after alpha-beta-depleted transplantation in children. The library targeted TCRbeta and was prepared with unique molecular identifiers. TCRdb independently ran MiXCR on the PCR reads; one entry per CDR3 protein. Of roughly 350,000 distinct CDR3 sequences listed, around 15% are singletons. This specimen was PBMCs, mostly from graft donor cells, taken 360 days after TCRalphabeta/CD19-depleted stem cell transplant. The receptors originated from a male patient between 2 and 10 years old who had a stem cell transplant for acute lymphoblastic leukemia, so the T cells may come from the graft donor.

The CDR3 region is CASSEQGTGELFF. The CDR3 DNA is TGCGCCAGCAGTGAGCAGGGAACCGGGGAGCTGTTTTTT. The rearrangement links TRBV10-2 to TRBJ2-2, with TRBD1 as a possible D gene (5 bases). This CDR3 has 13 residues. CDR1 is WSHSY, CDR2 SAAADI, per germline. V lost 2 bases and J 5 bases, leaving 6 bases between the germline ends.

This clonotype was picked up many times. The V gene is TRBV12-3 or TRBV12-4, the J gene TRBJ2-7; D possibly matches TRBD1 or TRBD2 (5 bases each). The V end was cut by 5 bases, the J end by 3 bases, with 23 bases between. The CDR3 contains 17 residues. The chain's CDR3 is CASSAERWGKPYYEQYF. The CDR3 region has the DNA TGTGCCAGCAGTGCGGAGCGGTGGGGCAAGCCCTACTACGAGCAGTACTTC.

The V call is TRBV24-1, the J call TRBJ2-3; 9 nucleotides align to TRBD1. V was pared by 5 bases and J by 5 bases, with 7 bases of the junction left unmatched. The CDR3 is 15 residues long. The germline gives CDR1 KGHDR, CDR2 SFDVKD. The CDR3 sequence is CATSGTGGVGDTQYF. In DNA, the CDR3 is TGTGCCACCAGTGGTACAGGGGGCGTCGGAGATACGCAGTATTTT.

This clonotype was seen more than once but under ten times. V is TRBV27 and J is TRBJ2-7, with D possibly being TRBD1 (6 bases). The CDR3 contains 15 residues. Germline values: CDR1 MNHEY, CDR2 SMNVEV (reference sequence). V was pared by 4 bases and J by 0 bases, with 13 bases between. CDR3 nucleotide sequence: TGTGCCAGCAGTTCTCAGGGGATTCTCTCCTACGAGCAGTACTTC. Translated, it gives CASSSQGILSYEQYF.

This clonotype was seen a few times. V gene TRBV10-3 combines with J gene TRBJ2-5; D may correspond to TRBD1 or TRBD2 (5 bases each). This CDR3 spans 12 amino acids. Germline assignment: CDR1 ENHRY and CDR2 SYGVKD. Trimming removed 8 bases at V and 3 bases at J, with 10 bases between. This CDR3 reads CAISGTEETQYF. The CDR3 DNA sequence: TGTGCCATCTCCGGGACGGAAGAGACCCAGTACTTC.

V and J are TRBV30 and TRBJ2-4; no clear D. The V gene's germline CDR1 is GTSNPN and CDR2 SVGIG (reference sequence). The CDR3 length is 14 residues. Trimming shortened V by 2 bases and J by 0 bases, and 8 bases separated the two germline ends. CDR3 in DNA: TGTGCCTGGAGTAAGGACCTAGCCAAAAACATTCAGTACTTC. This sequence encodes CAWSKDLAKNIQYF.

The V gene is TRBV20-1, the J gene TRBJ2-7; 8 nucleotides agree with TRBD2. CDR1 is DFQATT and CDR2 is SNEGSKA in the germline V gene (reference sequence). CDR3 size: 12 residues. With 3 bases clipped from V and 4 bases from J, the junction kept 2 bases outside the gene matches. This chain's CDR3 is CSASSGGYEQYF. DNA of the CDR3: TGCAGTGCTAGTTCGGGAGGGTACGAGCAGTACTTC.

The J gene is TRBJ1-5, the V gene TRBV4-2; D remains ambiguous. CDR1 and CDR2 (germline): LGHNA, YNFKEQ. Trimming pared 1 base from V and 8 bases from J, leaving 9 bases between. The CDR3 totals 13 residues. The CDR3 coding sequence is TGTGCCAGCAGCCAAGGAGTTCGGGAGCCCCAGCATTTT. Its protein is CASSQGVREPQHF.

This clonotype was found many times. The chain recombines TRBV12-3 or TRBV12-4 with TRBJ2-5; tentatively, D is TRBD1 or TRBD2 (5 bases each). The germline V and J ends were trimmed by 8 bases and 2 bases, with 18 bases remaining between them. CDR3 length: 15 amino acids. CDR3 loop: CASAVLGRAQETQYF. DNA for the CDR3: TGTGCCAGCGCCGTCTTGGGACGGGCTCAAGAGACCCAGTACTTC.

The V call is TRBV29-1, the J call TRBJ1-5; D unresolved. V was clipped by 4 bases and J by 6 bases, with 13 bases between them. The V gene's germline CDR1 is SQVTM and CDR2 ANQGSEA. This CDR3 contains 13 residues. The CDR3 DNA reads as TGCAGCGTTGGCGCCGGGGTTGCTCAGCCCCAGCATTTT. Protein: CSVGAGVAQPQHF.

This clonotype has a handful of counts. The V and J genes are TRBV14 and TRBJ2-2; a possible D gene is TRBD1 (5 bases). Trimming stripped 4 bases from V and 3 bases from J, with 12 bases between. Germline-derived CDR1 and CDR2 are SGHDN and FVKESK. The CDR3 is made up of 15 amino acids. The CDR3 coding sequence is TGTGCCAGCAGCCTTGGGGCGCTTTACACCGGGGAGCTGTTTTTT. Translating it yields CASSLGALYTGELFF.

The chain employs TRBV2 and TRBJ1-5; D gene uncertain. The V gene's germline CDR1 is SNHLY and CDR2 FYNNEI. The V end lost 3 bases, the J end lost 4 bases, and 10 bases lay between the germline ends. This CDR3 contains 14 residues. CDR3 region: CASSEMSANQPQHF. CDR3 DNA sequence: TGTGCCAGCAGTGAGATGTCGGCAAATCAGCCCCAGCATTTT.

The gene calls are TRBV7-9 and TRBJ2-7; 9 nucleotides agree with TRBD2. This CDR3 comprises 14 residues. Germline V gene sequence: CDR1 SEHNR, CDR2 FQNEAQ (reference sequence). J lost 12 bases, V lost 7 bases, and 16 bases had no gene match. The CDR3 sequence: CASTRGRLAEGPYF. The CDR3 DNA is TGTGCCAGCACCCGGGGGAGACTAGCGGAGGGGCCGTACTTC.

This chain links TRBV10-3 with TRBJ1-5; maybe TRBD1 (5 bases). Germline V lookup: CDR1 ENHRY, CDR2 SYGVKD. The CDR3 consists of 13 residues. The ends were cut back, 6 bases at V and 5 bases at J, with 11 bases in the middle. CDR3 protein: CAIRSRDDQPQHF. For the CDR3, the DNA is TGTGCCATCAGATCCAGGGATGATCAGCCCCAGCATTTT.

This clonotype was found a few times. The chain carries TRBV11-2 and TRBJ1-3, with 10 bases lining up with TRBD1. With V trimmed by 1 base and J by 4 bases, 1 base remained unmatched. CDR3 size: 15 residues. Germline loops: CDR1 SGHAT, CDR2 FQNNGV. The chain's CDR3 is CASSLVGQGGNTIYF. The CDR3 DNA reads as TGTGCCAGCAGCTTAGTGGGACAGGGGGGAAACACCATATATTTT.

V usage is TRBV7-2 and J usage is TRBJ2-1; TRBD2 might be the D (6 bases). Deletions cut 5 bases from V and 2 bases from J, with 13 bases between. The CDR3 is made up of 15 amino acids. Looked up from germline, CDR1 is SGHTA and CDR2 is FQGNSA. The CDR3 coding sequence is TGTGCCAGCAGCCCGCGACTAGGCGCCTACAATGAGCAGTTCTTC. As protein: CASSPRLGAYNEQFF.

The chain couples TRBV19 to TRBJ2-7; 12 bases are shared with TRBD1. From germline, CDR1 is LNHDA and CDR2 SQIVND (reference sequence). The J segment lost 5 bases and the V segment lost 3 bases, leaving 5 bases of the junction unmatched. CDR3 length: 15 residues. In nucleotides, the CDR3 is TGTGCCAGTAGTATTTTGGGACAGGGGGCCGACGAGCAGTACTTC. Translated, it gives CASSILGQGADEQYF.

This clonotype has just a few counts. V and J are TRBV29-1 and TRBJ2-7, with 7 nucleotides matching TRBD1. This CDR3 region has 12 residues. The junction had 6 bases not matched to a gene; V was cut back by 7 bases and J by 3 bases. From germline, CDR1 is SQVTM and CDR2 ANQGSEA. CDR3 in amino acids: CSAWDSHYEQYF. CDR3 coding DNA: TGCAGCGCGTGGGACAGTCACTACGAGCAGTACTTC.

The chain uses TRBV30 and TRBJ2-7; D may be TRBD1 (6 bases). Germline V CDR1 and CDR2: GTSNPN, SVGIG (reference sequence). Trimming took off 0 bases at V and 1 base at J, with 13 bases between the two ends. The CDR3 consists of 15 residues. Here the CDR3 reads CAWSVSWDTSYEQYF. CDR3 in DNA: TGTGCCTGGAGTGTGTCTTGGGACACATCCTACGAGCAGTACTTC.

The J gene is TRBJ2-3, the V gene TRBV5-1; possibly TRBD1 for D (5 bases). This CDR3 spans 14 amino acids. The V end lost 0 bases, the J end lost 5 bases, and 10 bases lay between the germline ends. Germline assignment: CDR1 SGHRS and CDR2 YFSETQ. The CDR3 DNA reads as TGCGCCAGCAGCTTGGAAGGGGTGAGAGATACGCAGTATTTT. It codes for CASSLEGVRDTQYF.

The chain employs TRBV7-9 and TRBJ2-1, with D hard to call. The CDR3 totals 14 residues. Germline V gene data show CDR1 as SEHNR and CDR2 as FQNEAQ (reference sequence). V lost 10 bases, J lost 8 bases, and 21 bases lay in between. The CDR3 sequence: CAIASQHSPDEQFF. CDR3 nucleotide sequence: TGTGCCATAGCATCTCAACACTCCCCGGATGAGCAGTTCTTC.

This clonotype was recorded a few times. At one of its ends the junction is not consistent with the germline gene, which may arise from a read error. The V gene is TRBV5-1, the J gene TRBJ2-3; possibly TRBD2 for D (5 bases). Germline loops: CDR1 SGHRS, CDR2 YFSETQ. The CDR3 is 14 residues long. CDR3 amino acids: CASTRGNSRDTQYF. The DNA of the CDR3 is TGCGCCAGCACTAGAGGGAACAGCAGAGATACGCAGTATTTT.

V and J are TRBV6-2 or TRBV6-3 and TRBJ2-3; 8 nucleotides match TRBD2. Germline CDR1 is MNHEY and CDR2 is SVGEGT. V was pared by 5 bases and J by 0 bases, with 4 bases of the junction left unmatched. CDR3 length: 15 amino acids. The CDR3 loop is CASSAPGGSTDTQYF. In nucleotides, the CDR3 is TGTGCCAGCAGTGCGCCGGGGGGGAGCACAGATACGCAGTATTTT.